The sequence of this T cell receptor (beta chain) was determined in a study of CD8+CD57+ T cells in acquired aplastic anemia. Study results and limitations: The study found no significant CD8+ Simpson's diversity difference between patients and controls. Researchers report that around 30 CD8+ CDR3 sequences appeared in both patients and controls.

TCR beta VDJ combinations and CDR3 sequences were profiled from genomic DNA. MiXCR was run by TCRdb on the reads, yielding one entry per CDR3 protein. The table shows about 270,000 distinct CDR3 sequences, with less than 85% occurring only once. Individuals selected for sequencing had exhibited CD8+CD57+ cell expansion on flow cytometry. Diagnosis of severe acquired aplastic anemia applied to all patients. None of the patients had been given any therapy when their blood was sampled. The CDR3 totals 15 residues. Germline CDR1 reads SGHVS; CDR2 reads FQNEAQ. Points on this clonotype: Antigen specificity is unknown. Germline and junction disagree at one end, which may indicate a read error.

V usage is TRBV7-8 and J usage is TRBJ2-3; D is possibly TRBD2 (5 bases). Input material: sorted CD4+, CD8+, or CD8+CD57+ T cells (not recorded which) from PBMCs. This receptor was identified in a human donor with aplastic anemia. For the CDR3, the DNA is TGCGCCAGCAGCCACGGCCACGGGATCGAGGATACGCAGTATTTT. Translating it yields CASSHGHGIEDTQYF.